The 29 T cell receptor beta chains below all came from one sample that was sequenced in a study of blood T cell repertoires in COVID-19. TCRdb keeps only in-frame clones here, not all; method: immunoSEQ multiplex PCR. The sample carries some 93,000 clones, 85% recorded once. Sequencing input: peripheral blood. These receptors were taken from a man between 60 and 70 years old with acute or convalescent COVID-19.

CDR3 region: CASRRTSGEWNEQFF. CDR3 nucleotides: TGTGCCAGCAGACGGACTAGCGGGGAGTGGAATGAGCAGTTCTTC. J is TRBJ2-1 and V is TRBV5-4; 12 positions agree with TRBD2. The CDR3 covers 15 residues. V gave up 5 bases and J gave up 7 bases; unmatched junction bases: 7. Germline lookup yields CDR1 SGHNT and CDR2 YYREEE (reference sequence).

The chain's CDR3 is CASSQVSGVGQFF. In DNA, the CDR3 is TGCGCCAGCAGCCAAGTTTCCGGGGTAGGGCAGTTCTTC. J is TRBJ2-1 and V is TRBV4-3; D might be TRBD2 (5 bases). The CDR3 has 13 residues. CDR1 is LGHNA, CDR2 YSLEER, per germline. V lost 1 base and J lost 12, with 13 bases in between.

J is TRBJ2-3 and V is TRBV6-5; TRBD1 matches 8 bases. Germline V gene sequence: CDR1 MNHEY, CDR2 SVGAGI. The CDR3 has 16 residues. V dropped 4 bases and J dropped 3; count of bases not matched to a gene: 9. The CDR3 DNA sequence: TGTGCCAGCAGTTCCCCAGGGGGCTTGTTGACAGATACGCAGTATTTT. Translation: CASSSPGGLLTDTQYF.

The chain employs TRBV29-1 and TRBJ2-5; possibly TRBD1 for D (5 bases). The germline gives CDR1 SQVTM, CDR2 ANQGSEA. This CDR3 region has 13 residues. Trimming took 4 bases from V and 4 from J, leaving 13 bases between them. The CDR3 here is CSVGVGAGETQYF. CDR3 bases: TGCAGCGTTGGGGTTGGGGCCGGAGAGACCCAGTACTTC.

As DNA, the CDR3 is TGTGCCAGCAGTTGGGAACAGGGGGTCCCCGGGGAGCTGTTTTTT. Translating gives CASSWEQGVPGELFF. The chain links TRBV6-5 to TRBJ2-2; 8 bases are a match to TRBD1. Unmatched junction bases numbered 7, after V lost 4 bases and J lost 6 bases. The CDR3 has 15 residues. Germline loops: CDR1 MNHEY, CDR2 SVGAGI.

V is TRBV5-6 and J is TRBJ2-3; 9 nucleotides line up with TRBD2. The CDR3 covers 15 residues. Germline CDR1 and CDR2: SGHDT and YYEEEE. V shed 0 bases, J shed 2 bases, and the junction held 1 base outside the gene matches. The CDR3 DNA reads TGTGCCAGCAGCTTGGGACTAGCGGACACAGATACGCAGTATTTT. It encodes CASSLGLADTDTQYF.

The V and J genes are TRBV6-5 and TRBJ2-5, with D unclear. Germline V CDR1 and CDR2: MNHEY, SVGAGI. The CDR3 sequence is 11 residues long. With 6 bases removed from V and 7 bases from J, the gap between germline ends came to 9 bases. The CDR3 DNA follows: TGTGCCAGCAGCCGCCCCGGGACCCAGTACTTC. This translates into CASSRPGTQYF.

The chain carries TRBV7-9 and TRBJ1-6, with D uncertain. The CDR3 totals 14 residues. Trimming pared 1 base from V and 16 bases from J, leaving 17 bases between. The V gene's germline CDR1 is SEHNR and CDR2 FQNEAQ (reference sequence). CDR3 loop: CASSLGSSELPLHF. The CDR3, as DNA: TGTGCCAGCAGCTTAGGCAGCAGCGAATTGCCGCTCCACTTT.

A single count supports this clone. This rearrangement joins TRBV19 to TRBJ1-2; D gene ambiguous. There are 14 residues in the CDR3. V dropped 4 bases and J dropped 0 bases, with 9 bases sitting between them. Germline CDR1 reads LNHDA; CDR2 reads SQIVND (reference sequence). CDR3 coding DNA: TGTGCCAGTAGTACGCAGGTTTCTAACTATGGCTACACCTTC. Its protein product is CASSTQVSNYGYTF.

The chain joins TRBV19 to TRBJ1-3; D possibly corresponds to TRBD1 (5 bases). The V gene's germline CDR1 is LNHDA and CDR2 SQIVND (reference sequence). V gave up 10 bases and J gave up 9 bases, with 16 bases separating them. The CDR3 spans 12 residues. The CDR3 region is CATSGGVSTIYF. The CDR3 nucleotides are TGTGCCACCAGTGGAGGGGTTAGCACCATATATTTT. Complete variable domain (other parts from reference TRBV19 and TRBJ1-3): DGGITQSPKYLFRKEGQNVTLSCEQNLNHDAMYWYRQDPGQGLRLIYYSQIVNDFQKGDIAEGYSVSREKKESFPLTVTSAQKNPTAFYLCATSGGVSTIYFGEGSWLTVV.

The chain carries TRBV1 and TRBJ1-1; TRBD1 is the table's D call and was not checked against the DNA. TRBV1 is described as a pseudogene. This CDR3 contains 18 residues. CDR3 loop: CTSSQEYIGTGWGTEAFF. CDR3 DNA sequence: TGCACCAGCAGCCAAGAGTATATCGGGACAGGGTGGGGCACTGAAGCTTTCTTT.

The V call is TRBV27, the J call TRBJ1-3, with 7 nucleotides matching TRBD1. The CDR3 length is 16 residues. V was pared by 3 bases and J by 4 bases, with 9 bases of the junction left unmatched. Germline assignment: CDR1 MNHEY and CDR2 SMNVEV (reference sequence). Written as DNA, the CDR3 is TGTGCCAGCAGTTTCGGGCAGGGGGGACTCGGAAACACCATATATTTT. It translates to CASSFGQGGLGNTIYF.

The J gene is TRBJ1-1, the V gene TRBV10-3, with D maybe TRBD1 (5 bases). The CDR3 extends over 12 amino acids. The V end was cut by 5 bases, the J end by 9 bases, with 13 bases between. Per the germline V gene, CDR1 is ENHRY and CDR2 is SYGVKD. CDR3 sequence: CAISSGVVQAFF. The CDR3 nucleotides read TGTGCCATCAGTTCGGGGGTCGTCCAAGCTTTCTTT.

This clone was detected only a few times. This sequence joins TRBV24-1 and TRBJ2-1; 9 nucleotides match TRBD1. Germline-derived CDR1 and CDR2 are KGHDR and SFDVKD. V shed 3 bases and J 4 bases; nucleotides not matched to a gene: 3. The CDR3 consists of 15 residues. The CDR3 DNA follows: TGTGCCACCAGTGATCGACAGGGGGGATACAATGAGCAGTTCTTC. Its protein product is CATSDRQGGYNEQFF.

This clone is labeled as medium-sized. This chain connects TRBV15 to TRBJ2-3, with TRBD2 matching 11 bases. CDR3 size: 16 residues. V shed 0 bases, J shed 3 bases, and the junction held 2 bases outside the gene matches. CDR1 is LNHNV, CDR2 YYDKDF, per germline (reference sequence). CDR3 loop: CATSRDLAGGTDTQYF. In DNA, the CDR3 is TGTGCCACCAGCAGAGACCTAGCGGGAGGAACAGATACGCAGTATTTT.

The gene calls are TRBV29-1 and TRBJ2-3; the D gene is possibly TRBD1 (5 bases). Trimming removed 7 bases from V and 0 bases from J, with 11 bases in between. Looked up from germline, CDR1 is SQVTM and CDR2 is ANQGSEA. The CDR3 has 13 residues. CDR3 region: CSAIRQSTDTQYF. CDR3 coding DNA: TGCAGCGCAATTCGACAGAGCACAGATACGCAGTATTTT.

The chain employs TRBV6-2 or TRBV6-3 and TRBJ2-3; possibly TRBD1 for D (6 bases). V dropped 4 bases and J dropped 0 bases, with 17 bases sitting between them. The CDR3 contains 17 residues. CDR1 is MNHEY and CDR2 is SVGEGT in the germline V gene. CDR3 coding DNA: TGTGCCAGCAGTTCGGACAGTTCCTATTCTAGCACAGATACGCAGTATTTT. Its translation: CASSSDSSYSSTDTQYF.

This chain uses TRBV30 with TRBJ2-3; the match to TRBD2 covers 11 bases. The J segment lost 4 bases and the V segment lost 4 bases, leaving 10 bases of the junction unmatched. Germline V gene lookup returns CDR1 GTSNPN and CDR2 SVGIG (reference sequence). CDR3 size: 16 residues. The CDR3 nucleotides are TGTGCCTGGAATCCCTATTTAGCGGGAGGGCCAGATACGCAGTATTTT. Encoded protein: CAWNPYLAGGPDTQYF. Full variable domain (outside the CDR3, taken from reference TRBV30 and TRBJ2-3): SQTIHQWPATLVQPVGSPLSLECTVEGTSNPNLYWYRQAAGRGLQLLFYSVGIGQISSEVPQNLSASRPQDRQFILSSKKLLLSDSGFYLCAWNPYLAGGPDTQYFGPGTRLTVL.

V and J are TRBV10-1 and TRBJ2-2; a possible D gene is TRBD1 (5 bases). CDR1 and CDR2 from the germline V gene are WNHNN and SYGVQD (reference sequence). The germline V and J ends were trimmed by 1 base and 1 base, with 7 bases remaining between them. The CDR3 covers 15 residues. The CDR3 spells CASSEFRGNTGELFF. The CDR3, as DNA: TGCGCCAGCAGTGAGTTTAGGGGGAACACCGGGGAGCTGTTTTTT.

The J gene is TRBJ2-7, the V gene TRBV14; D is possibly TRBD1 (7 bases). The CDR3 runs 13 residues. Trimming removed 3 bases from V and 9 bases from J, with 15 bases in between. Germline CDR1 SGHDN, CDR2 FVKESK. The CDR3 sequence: CASSHRGDLGQYF. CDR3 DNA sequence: TGTGCCAGCAGCCACAGGGGGGACTTGGGGCAGTACTTC.

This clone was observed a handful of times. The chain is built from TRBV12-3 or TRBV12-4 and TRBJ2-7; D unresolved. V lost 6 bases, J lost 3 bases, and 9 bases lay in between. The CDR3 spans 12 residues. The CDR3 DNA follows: TGTGCCAGCAGCTTATACGGCTACGAGCAGTACTTC. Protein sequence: CASSLYGYEQYF.

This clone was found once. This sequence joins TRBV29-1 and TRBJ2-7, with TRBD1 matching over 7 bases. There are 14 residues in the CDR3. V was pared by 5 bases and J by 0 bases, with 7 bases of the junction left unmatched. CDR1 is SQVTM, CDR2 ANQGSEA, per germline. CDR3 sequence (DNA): TGCAGCGTTCAATCCGGGACAGTCTCCTACGAGCAGTACTTC. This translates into CSVQSGTVSYEQYF.

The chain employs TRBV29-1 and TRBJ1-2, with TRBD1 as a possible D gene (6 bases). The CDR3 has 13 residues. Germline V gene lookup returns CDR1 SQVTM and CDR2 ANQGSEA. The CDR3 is CTVRGGAGYGYTF. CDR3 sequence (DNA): TGCACCGTCCGCGGGGGCGCCGGCTATGGCTACACCTTC.

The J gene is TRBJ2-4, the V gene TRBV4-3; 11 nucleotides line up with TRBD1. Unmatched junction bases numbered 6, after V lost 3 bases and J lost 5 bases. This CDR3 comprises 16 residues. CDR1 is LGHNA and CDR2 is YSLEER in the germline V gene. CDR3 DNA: TGCGCCAGCAGCCAGGAGGACAGGGGGCCCGAAAACATTCAGTACTTC. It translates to CASSQEDRGPENIQYF.

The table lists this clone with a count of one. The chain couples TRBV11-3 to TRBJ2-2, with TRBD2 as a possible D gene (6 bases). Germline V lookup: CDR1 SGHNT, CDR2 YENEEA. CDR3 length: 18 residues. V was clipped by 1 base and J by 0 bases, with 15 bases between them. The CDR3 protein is CASSLGPQAGTNTGELFF. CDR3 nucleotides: TGTGCCAGCAGCTTAGGCCCTCAGGCGGGGACGAACACCGGGGAGCTGTTTTTT.

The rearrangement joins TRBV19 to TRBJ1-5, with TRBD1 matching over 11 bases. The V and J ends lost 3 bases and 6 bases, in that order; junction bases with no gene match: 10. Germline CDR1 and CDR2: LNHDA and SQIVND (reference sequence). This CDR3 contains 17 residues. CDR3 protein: CASSIDWTGGRGQPQHF. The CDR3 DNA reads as TGTGCCAGTAGTATTGATTGGACAGGGGGCAGGGGTCAGCCCCAGCATTTT.

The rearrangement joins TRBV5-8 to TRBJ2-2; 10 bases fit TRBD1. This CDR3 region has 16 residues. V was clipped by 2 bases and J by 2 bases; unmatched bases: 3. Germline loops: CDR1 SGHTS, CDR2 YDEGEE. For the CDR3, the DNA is TGTGCCAGCAGCTTCCGACAGGGGGCTAACACCGGGGAGCTGTTTTTT. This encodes CASSFRQGANTGELFF. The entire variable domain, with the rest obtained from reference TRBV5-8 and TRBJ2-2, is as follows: EAGVTQSPTHLIKTRGQQATLRCSPISGHTSVYWYQQALGLGLQFLLWYDEGEERNRGNFPPRFSGRQFPNYSSELNVNALELEDSALYLCASSFRQGANTGELFFGEGSRLTVL.

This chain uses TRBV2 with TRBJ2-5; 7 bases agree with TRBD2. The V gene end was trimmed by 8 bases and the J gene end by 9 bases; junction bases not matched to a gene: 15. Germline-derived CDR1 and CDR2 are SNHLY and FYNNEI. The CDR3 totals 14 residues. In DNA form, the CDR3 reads TGTGCCAGCTTTTCGCTAGCGGAGTCCTCTGCCCAGTACTTC. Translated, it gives CASFSLAESSAQYF.

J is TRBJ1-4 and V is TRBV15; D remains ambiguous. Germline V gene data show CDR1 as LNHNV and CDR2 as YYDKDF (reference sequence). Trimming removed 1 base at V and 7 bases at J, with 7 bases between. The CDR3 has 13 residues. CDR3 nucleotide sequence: TGTGCCACCAGCAGAGGGAGAGTTGAAAAACTGTTTTTT. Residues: CATSRGRVEKLFF.